Presented here are 29 T cell receptor beta chains from one specimen sequenced in a study of T cell repertoires in Merkel cell carcinoma. Only in-frame clones appear in the TCRdb table, and some are missing; sequencing was by immunoSEQ multiplex PCR. The repertoire holds 12,000 to 15,000 clones, with over 60% as singletons. Sequenced material: tumor tissue. These receptors all stem from an adult with Merkel cell carcinoma.

This clone is medium-sized in the sample. This rearrangement joins TRBV12-3 or TRBV12-4 to TRBJ2-5; possibly TRBD1 for D (5 bases). V lost 7 bases to trimming and J lost 9 bases, with 18 bases between them. CDR3 length: 13 amino acids. The chain's CDR3 is CASKDSTEVPQYF. Here the CDR3 DNA reads TGTGCCAGCAAAGACAGCACCGAGGTGCCCCAGTACTTC.

The rearrangement joins TRBV7-2 to TRBJ1-2; 10 bases map to TRBD1. The CDR3 covers 14 residues. Germline CDR1 reads SGHTA; CDR2 reads FQGNSA. Trimming cost V 4 bases and J 7 bases; bases outside gene matches: 6. The DNA for the CDR3 is TGTGCCAGCAGCTCGGACAGGGGGTTGCTTGGCTACACCTTC. Protein product: CASSSDRGLLGYTF.

The chain links TRBV27 to TRBJ2-3; 7 positions agree with TRBD2. The V gene end was trimmed by 5 bases and the J gene end by 5 bases; junction bases not matched to a gene: 4. The CDR3 length is 13 residues. Germline V lookup: CDR1 MNHEY, CDR2 SMNVEV (reference sequence). CDR3: CASSLREGDTQYF. CDR3 in DNA: TGTGCCAGCAGTCTCAGGGAGGGAGATACGCAGTATTTT.

The chain joins TRBV7-9 to TRBJ1-2; D ambiguous. The CDR3 covers 14 residues. Trimming pared 3 bases from V and 3 bases from J, leaving 11 bases between. CDR1 and CDR2 from the germline V gene are SEHNR and FQNEAQ (reference sequence). CDR3 sequence reads: CASSFISPYYGYTF. The CDR3 region has the DNA TGTGCCAGCAGCTTTATTTCGCCTTACTATGGCTACACCTTC. Full variable domain (missing parts from reference TRBV7-9 and TRBJ1-2): DTGVSQNPRHKITKRGQNVTFRCDPISEHNRLYWYRQTLGQGPEFLTYFQNEAQLEKSRLLSDRFSAERPKGSFSTLEIQRTEQGDSAMYLCASSFISPYYGYTFGSGTRLTVV.

This chain connects TRBV18 to TRBJ1-5; a weak D match, TRBD1 (6 bases). The CDR3 sequence is 15 residues long. CDR1 and CDR2 (germline): KGHSH, LQKENI. V was cut by 4 bases and J by 7 bases, with 17 bases left in between. CDR3 DNA: TGTGCCAGCTCACTAAGCCGAGCAGGGGAACAGCCCCAGCATTTT. It is translated as CASSLSRAGEQPQHF. The variable domain in full, with the rest retrieved from reference TRBV18 and TRBJ1-5, is NAGVMQNPRHLVRRRGQEARLRCSPMKGHSHVYWYRQLPEEGLKFMVYLQKENIIDESGMPKERFSAEFPKEGPSILRIQQVVRGDSAAYFCASSLSRAGEQPQHFGDGTRLSIL.

V gene TRBV12-3 or TRBV12-4 combines with J gene TRBJ2-3; 10 bases fit TRBD2. The CDR3 covers 13 residues. The V and J ends lost 5 bases and 11 bases, in that order; junction bases with no gene match: 7. CDR3 region: CASSGTSEGEQYF. CDR3 DNA: TGTGCCAGCAGTGGGACTAGCGAAGGGGAGCAGTATTTT.

This clone occurred a few times. V and J are TRBV7-3 and TRBJ1-1; D is unclear. This CDR3 contains 13 residues. CDR1 and CDR2 from the germline V gene are SGHTA and FQGTGA. The ends were cut back, 0 bases at V and 1 base at J, with 3 bases in the middle. The CDR3 nucleotides read TGTGCCAGCAGCTTAACCCGGAACACTGAAGCTTTCTTT. This gives the protein CASSLTRNTEAFF. Complete variable domain (other parts from reference TRBV7-3 and TRBJ1-1): GAGVSQTPSNKVTEKGKYVELRCDPISGHTALYWYRQSLGQGPEFLIYFQGTGAADDSGLPNDRFFAVRPEGSVSTLKIQRTERGDSAVYLCASSLTRNTEAFFGQGTRLTVV.

A few counts support this clone. The chain is built from TRBV19 and TRBJ1-5, with D possibly TRBD1 on 6 matching bases. V was clipped by 5 bases and J by 10 bases, with 15 bases between them. Germline CDR1 reads LNHDA; CDR2 reads SQIVND (reference sequence). The CDR3 is 13 amino acids. CDR3 loop: CASSQTLTGPQHF. For the CDR3, the DNA is TGTGCCAGTAGTCAAACTCTGACAGGCCCCCAGCATTTT. Looking up the rest from reference TRBV19 and TRBJ1-5 gives the full variable domain: DGGITQSPKYLFRKEGQNVTLSCEQNLNHDAMYWYRQDPGQGLRLIYYSQIVNDFQKGDIAEGYSVSREKKESFPLTVTSAQKNPTAFYLCASSQTLTGPQHFGDGTRLSIL.

The chain uses TRBV12-3 or TRBV12-4 and TRBJ1-4; tentatively, D is TRBD1 (5 bases). The CDR3 has 13 amino acids. Trimming took off 8 bases at V and 4 bases at J, with 11 bases between the two ends. Written as DNA, the CDR3 is TGTGCCAGCCAGGGAGTCGGTAATGAAAAACTGTTTTTT. Protein: CASQGVGNEKLFF.

The chain carries TRBV30 and TRBJ1-4; D call uncertain. Per germline, CDR1 GTSNPN and CDR2 SVGIG (reference sequence). The CDR3 length is 14 residues. V was clipped by 0 bases and J by 8 bases, with 13 bases between them. In DNA, the CDR3 is TGTGCCTGGAGTGTGGCCGGGTCGGGCGAAAAACTGTTTTTT. It translates to CAWSVAGSGEKLFF.

This clone was seen only once. The chain employs TRBV6-5 and TRBJ2-3; 8 positions match TRBD2. The CDR3 consists of 14 residues. Germline V CDR1 and CDR2: MNHEY, SVGAGI. J lost 5 bases, V lost 10 bases, and 11 bases had no gene match. The CDR3 DNA reads TGTGCCATCACAAGTAGCGGGAAGCGAGATACGCAGTATTTT. Its protein is CAITSSGKRDTQYF.

This clone was found a few times. A read error may produce the germline difference seen at one junction end. The chain links TRBV9 to TRBJ2-5, with 14 positions matching TRBD2. The CDR3 sequence is 19 residues long. CDR1 is SGDLS and CDR2 is YYNGEE in the germline V gene. The DNA for the CDR3 is TGTGCCCGCAGCGTAGGGCTGACTAGCGGGGGGGCCAGGGGAGAGACCCAGTACTTC. Its translation: CARSVGLTSGGARGETQYF.

The rearrangement uses TRBV4-3 and TRBJ1-2; 12 positions agree with TRBD1. The CDR3 runs to 16 residues. The germline V gene encodes CDR1 LGHNA and CDR2 YSLEER. Trimming took 3 bases from V and 4 from J; bases not matched to a gene: 6. The CDR3 protein is CASSHHGTGGFYGYTF. The CDR3 nucleotides are TGCGCCAGCAGCCACCACGGGACAGGGGGCTTCTATGGCTACACCTTC.

The CDR3 coding sequence is TGTGCCAGCAGTTACTCGTGGGCGGATGGCTACACCTTC. Its protein is CASSYSWADGYTF. The rearrangement uses TRBV6-5 and TRBJ1-2; no reliable D call. CDR1 and CDR2 from the germline V gene are MNHEY and SVGAGI. The CDR3 is 13 amino acids. Trimming stripped 0 bases from V and 6 bases from J, with 8 bases between.

The chain couples TRBV3-1 (or the pseudogene TRBV3-2) to TRBJ2-2; D possibly corresponds to TRBD1 (5 bases). Germline-derived CDR1 and CDR2 are LGHDT and YNNKEL (reference sequence). The CDR3 loop spans 15 amino acids. V was pared by 3 bases and J by 0 bases, with 8 bases between. CDR3 coding DNA: TGTGCCAGCAGCCACAGGGCCGCGAACACCGGGGAGCTGTTTTTT. Amino acids: CASSHRAANTGELFF.

The chain couples TRBV5-6 to TRBJ2-2; TRBD2 matches at 8 bases. The germline V gene has CDR1 SGHDT and CDR2 YYEEEE. Trimming cost V 4 bases and J 5 bases; bases outside gene matches: 13. There are 17 residues in the CDR3. The CDR3 reads CASSLSGGADLTGELFF. CDR3 nucleotides: TGTGCCAGCAGCCTCTCCGGGGGGGCAGACCTAACCGGGGAGCTGTTTTTT.

The J gene is TRBJ2-7, the V gene TRBV4-3, with D unclear. Trimming took off 1 base at V and 6 bases at J, with 10 bases between the two ends. This CDR3 spans 13 amino acids. The germline gives CDR1 LGHNA, CDR2 YSLEER. CDR3 coding DNA: TGCGCCAGCAGCCAAGGACCCCGGAGCGAGCAGTACTTC. It codes for CASSQGPRSEQYF.

This clone showed up just a few times. The chain employs TRBV7-9 and TRBJ2-6, with D unclear. V gave up 5 bases and J gave up 0 bases, with 5 bases separating them. CDR3 length: 14 residues. CDR1 and CDR2 from the germline V gene are SEHNR and FQNEAQ (reference sequence). The CDR3 bases are TGTGCCAGCAGCCCTTTCTCTGGGGCCAACGTCCTGACTTTC. Its protein product is CASSPFSGANVLTF.

V gene TRBV5-8 combines with J gene TRBJ1-2; a possible D gene is TRBD1 (6 bases). The CDR3 extends over 14 amino acids. Germline CDR1 and CDR2: SGHTS and YDEGEE. V lost 4 bases, J lost 5 bases, and 15 bases lay in between. CDR3 sequence: CASSTGQKNYGYTF. The CDR3 bases are TGTGCCAGCAGCACCGGACAGAAAAATTATGGCTACACCTTC.

This chain links TRBV12-3 or TRBV12-4 with TRBJ1-1, with D uncertain. Trimming cost V 1 base and J 8 bases, with 8 bases left between them. This CDR3 contains 12 residues. The DNA of the CDR3 is TGTGCCAGCAGTTTAGAAGGCGGCGAAGCTTTCTTT. It yields the protein CASSLEGGEAFF.

This clone was seen once. The chain recombines TRBV5-4 with TRBJ1-2, with D possibly matching TRBD1 (5 bases). The germline V gene encodes CDR1 SGHNT and CDR2 YYREEE (reference sequence). The germline V and J ends were trimmed by 3 bases and 8 bases, with 17 bases remaining between them. The CDR3 consists of 14 residues. The CDR3: CASSYGTENRGYTF. The DNA for the CDR3 is TGTGCCAGCAGCTACGGGACTGAGAACCGAGGCTACACCTTC.

This sequence joins TRBV11-3 and TRBJ2-7, with D unresolved. Germline assignment: CDR1 SGHNT and CDR2 YENEEA. The germline V and J ends were trimmed by 1 base and 8 bases, with 15 bases remaining between them. The CDR3 loop spans 14 amino acids. The CDR3 loop reads CASSLAMLDSQQYF. The DNA for the CDR3 is TGTGCCAGCAGCTTAGCCATGTTAGACTCCCAGCAGTACTTC.

This chain joins TRBV5-8 and TRBJ2-6; 8 bases line up with TRBD1. The CDR3 is 18 amino acids. Trimming cost V 6 bases and J 1 base; bases outside gene matches: 12. Germline values: CDR1 SGHTS, CDR2 YDEGEE. CDR3 region: CASTTYRQGLSGANVLTF. The CDR3 region has the DNA TGTGCCAGCACTACCTACCGACAGGGGCTGTCTGGGGCCAACGTCCTGACTTTC. The full variable domain, with the rest looked up from reference TRBV5-8 and TRBJ2-6, is EAGVTQSPTHLIKTRGQQATLRCSPISGHTSVYWYQQALGLGLQFLLWYDEGEERNRGNFPPRFSGRQFPNYSSELNVNALELEDSALYLCASTTYRQGLSGANVLTFGAGSRLTVL.

The V call is TRBV3-1 (or the pseudogene TRBV3-2), the J call TRBJ2-1, with D possibly called TRBD1 or TRBD2 (5 bases each). V was clipped by 0 bases and J by 8 bases, with 11 bases between them. Germline-derived CDR1 and CDR2 are LGHDT and YNNKEL (reference sequence). The CDR3 sequence is 14 residues long. The CDR3 DNA follows: TGTGCCAGCAGCCAAGACCCCGTGGGGGATGAGCAGTTCTTC. Translation: CASSQDPVGDEQFF.

CDR3 coding DNA: TGTGCCAGCAGTTCACAACGACAGGGGGGACCCTGGTACACTGAAGCTTTCTTT. As protein: CASSSQRQGGPWYTEAFF. The chain employs TRBV27 and TRBJ1-1; 9 positions agree with TRBD1. The CDR3 spans 18 residues. The V and J ends lost 4 bases and 3 bases, in that order; junction bases with no gene match: 15. Germline loops: CDR1 MNHEY, CDR2 SMNVEV (reference sequence).

This chain connects TRBV7-2 to TRBJ2-5; 8 bases match TRBD1. Losses at the gene ends were 5 bases for V and 5 bases for J; bases not matched to a gene: 7. Germline V lookup: CDR1 SGHTA, CDR2 FQGNSA. The CDR3 contains 14 residues. DNA for the CDR3: TGTGCCAGCAGCGCCCATCAGGGGGCGGAGACCCAGTACTTC. It specifies CASSAHQGAETQYF.

This clone was seen just once. This rearrangement joins TRBV5-1 to TRBJ1-6; D ambiguous. The CDR3 spans 14 residues. CDR1 and CDR2 from the germline V gene are SGHRS and YFSETQ. The ends were cut back, 5 bases at V and 8 bases at J, with 14 bases in the middle. CDR3 residues: CASSPGERDSPLHF. Here the CDR3 DNA reads TGCGCCAGCAGTCCCGGGGAGAGGGATTCACCCCTCCACTTT.

The CDR3 spells CASSLGAPMSGYGYTF. Here the CDR3 DNA reads TGTGCCAGCAGTCTTGGGGCCCCCATGAGTGGCTATGGCTACACCTTC. J is TRBJ1-2 and V is TRBV6-2 or TRBV6-3; D is possibly TRBD1 (5 bases). V was pared by 5 bases and J by 4 bases, with 20 bases between. This CDR3 spans 16 amino acids. The germline gives CDR1 MNHEY, CDR2 SVGEGT.

The J gene is TRBJ1-2, the V gene TRBV5-4; TRBD1 agrees at 7 bases. Germline loops: CDR1 SGHNT, CDR2 YYREEE (reference sequence). After removal of 4 bases from V and 0 bases from J, the junction contained 6 bases not matched to a gene. The CDR3 length is 15 residues. CDR3 sequence (DNA): TGTGCCAGCAGCCCAGGGACAGCTGCTAACTATGGCTACACCTTC. It codes for CASSPGTAANYGYTF.